The 32 T cell receptor beta chains below come from one sample, sequenced in a study of T cells in Graves' hyperthyroidism and ophthalmopathy. The CDR3 regions of TCR beta were amplified from RNA transcripts. The HTBI primer set drove a first-round RT-PCR of the TCR CDR3. TCRdb re-analysed the multiplex PCR reads in MiXCR, keeping a single row per CDR3 protein. The sample lists around 390,000 distinct CDR3 sequences; around 13% were seen once. The source material was blood. These TCRs come from a woman aged 25 to 45 with Graves' ophthalmopathy.

This clonotype was detected many times. The gene calls are TRBV2 and TRBJ2-5; TRBD2 matches at 9 bases. This CDR3 contains 18 residues. The J segment lost 0 bases and the V segment lost 4 bases, leaving 12 bases of the junction unmatched. Germline CDR1 is SNHLY and CDR2 is FYNNEI. DNA of the CDR3: TGTGCCAGCAGTGGAATCTTCCCTGAGCGGGGGGACCAAGAGACCCAGTACTTC. This translates into CASSGIFPERGDQETQYF.

The V gene is TRBV9, the J gene TRBJ1-1, with 11 bases lining up with TRBD1. Germline trimming cut 3 bases from V and 7 bases from J; bases unmatched to any gene: 2. The CDR3 runs to 13 residues. The germline gives CDR1 SGDLS, CDR2 YYNGEE. The CDR3 region is CASSGGTGGEAFF. CDR3 DNA: TGTGCCAGCAGCGGAGGGACAGGGGGTGAAGCTTTCTTT.

This clonotype has ten or more counts. V usage is TRBV7-9 and J usage is TRBJ1-2; D is possibly TRBD1 (6 bases). Trimming took 5 bases from V and 0 from J, leaving 13 bases between them. Germline CDR1 and CDR2: SEHNR and FQNEAQ (reference sequence). CDR3 length: 15 residues. This CDR3 is CASSPIGQPNYGYTF. The CDR3 coding sequence is TGTGCCAGCAGCCCAATCGGACAGCCTAACTATGGCTACACCTTC.

This clonotype was recorded many times. V usage is TRBV28 and J usage is TRBJ2-5; no clear D gene. V gave up 1 base and J gave up 0 bases, with 12 bases separating them. The CDR3 has 16 amino acids. The germline V gene encodes CDR1 MDHEN and CDR2 SYDVKM. The CDR3 coding sequence is TGTGCCAGCAGTTTATCTGGAGTATCGTACCAAGAGACCCAGTACTTC. Translated: CASSLSGVSYQETQYF.

This clonotype was detected ten times or more. The rearrangement joins TRBV3-1 to TRBJ1-1, with D perhaps matching TRBD1 (6 bases). CDR1 and CDR2 from the germline V gene are LGHDT and YNNKEL (reference sequence). The CDR3 length is 14 residues. V was shortened by 1 base and J by 4 bases, with 10 bases between the two germline ends. CDR3 protein: CASSQGRGATEAFF. DNA for the CDR3: TGTGCCAGCAGCCAAGGGAGGGGGGCCACTGAAGCTTTCTTT.

This clonotype was detected ten times or more. Here the CDR3 DNA reads TGCAGTGCTAGAGATTTCAGAGGCGGCGCTGAAGCTTTCTTT. It translates to CSARDFRGGAEAFF. The chain links TRBV20-1 to TRBJ1-1, with D unresolved. V lost 0 bases and J 6 bases, leaving 14 bases between the germline ends. CDR1 DFQATT and CDR2 SNEGSKA come from the germline V gene (reference sequence). CDR3 size: 14 residues.

This clonotype was detected ten times or more. The chain's CDR3 is CSAFDRVPADTQYF. As DNA, the CDR3 is TGCAGTGCCTTTGACAGGGTCCCCGCGGATACGCAGTATTTT. The V gene is TRBV20-1, the J gene TRBJ2-3; 7 bases match TRBD1. With 6 bases clipped from V and 6 bases from J, the junction kept 12 bases outside the gene matches. The CDR3 extends over 14 amino acids. Germline V CDR1 and CDR2: DFQATT, SNEGSKA (reference sequence).

The sample holds a few counts of this clonotype. The rearrangement joins TRBV6-2 or TRBV6-3 to TRBJ2-7; 9 bases map to TRBD1. V dropped 6 bases and J dropped 5; count of bases not matched to a gene: 11. From germline, CDR1 is MNHEY and CDR2 SVGEGT. The CDR3 has 15 amino acids. This CDR3 reads CASSTPGQGPHEQYF. The CDR3 DNA reads as TGTGCCAGCAGCACCCCCGGACAGGGGCCCCACGAGCAGTACTTC.

Comment on this clonotype: The conserved phenylalanine or tryptophan normally closing the CDR3 is absent here, so this likely arose from a read error. The CDR3 loop reads CASSRQTGTFNEQFI. The CDR3 DNA follows: TGTGCCAGCAGTCGCCAGACAGGTACTTTCAATGAGCAGTTCATC. The rearrangement links TRBV6-1 to TRBJ2-1; D possibly corresponds to TRBD1 (6 bases). Trimming removed 5 bases at V and 6 bases at J, with 17 bases between. The CDR3 length is 15 residues. CDR1 MNHNS and CDR2 SASEGT come from the germline V gene.

This clonotype was recorded many times. V gene TRBV18 combines with J gene TRBJ2-7, with 7 bases lining up with TRBD1. Germline assignment: CDR1 KGHSH and CDR2 LQKENI. The CDR3 has 13 residues. V lost 3 bases to trimming and J lost 2 bases; unmatched junction nucleotides: 1. CDR3 bases: TGTGCCAGCTCACCGGGACAGCCCTACGAGCAGTACTTC. Translating it yields CASSPGQPYEQYF.

This clonotype came up many times. The rearrangement links TRBV28 to TRBJ1-4; unclear D gene. Germline V gene sequence: CDR1 MDHEN, CDR2 SYDVKM. This CDR3 spans 13 amino acids. V was trimmed by 2 bases and J by 6 bases, leaving 7 bases between them. CDR3 residues: CASSLRSDEKLFF. CDR3 DNA sequence: TGTGCCAGCAGTTTAAGGTCAGATGAAAAACTGTTTTTT.

The V call is TRBV6-2 or TRBV6-3, the J call TRBJ1-5; D possibly corresponds to TRBD1 (6 bases). In germline, CDR1 is MNHEY, CDR2 SVGEGT. The ends were cut back, 0 bases at V and 1 base at J, with 10 bases in the middle. The CDR3 totals 16 residues. CDR3 sequence reads: CASSYSRGGSNQPQHF. In nucleotides, the CDR3 is TGTGCCAGCAGTTACTCGAGGGGGGGGAGCAATCAGCCCCAGCATTTT.

The chain employs TRBV6-1 and TRBJ1-5; D ambiguous. The CDR3 contains 16 residues. In germline, CDR1 is MNHNS, CDR2 SASEGT. V was shortened by 0 bases and J by 0 bases, with 9 bases between the two germline ends. CDR3 sequence: CASSEASGVSNQPQHF. DNA for the CDR3: TGTGCCAGCAGTGAAGCTTCAGGTGTTAGCAATCAGCCCCAGCATTTT.

At least ten counts were recorded for this clonotype. V and J are TRBV7-3 and TRBJ2-1, with 10 bases that match TRBD2. Germline V lookup: CDR1 SGHTA, CDR2 FQGTGA. The CDR3 contains 15 residues. J gave up 2 bases and V 5 bases, and 3 bases lay outside the gene matches. CDR3 region: CASSNGLAAYNEQFF. For the CDR3, the DNA is TGTGCCAGCAGCAACGGACTAGCGGCCTACAATGAGCAGTTCTTC.

This clonotype was recorded at least ten times. The chain joins TRBV6-1 to TRBJ2-3; 7 nucleotides line up with TRBD1. The CDR3 totals 14 residues. Unmatched junction bases numbered 4, after V lost 4 bases and J lost 3 bases. In germline, CDR1 is MNHNS, CDR2 SASEGT. CDR3 residues: CASSGGTETDTQYF. CDR3 sequence (DNA): TGTGCCAGCAGTGGTGGGACAGAGACAGATACGCAGTATTTT.

This clonotype has ten or more counts. The rearrangement links TRBV11-2 to TRBJ2-7; D might be TRBD1 (6 bases). The germline V and J ends were trimmed by 5 bases and 3 bases, with 14 bases remaining between them. Germline lookup yields CDR1 SGHAT and CDR2 FQNNGV. The CDR3 is 14 amino acids. This CDR3 reads CASSPRGQFYEQYF. The CDR3 DNA reads TGTGCCAGCAGCCCGCGAGGACAGTTCTACGAGCAGTACTTC.

This clonotype has a count of ten or more. V and J are TRBV20-1 and TRBJ2-7; TRBD2 matches 9 bases. CDR3 length: 15 residues. Germline assignment: CDR1 DFQATT and CDR2 SNEGSKA (reference sequence). Trimming removed 1 base from V and 6 bases from J; junction bases left unmatched: 10. CDR3 protein: CSARGQAGGLLEQYF. As DNA, the CDR3 is TGCAGTGCTAGAGGGCAGGCGGGGGGGCTTCTCGAGCAGTACTTC.

This clonotype was seen repeatedly, ten times or more. J is TRBJ1-4 and V is TRBV12-3 or TRBV12-4; no clear D gene. CDR3 length equals 12 residues. The V end was cut by 1 base, the J end by 7 bases, with 4 bases between. CDR3 region: CASSLGGEKLFF. For the CDR3, the DNA is TGTGCCAGCAGTTTAGGGGGTGAAAAACTGTTTTTT.

In its sample, this clonotype was seen many times. The chain combines TRBV27 with TRBJ2-5; D tentatively reads TRBD1 or TRBD2 (5 bases each). Germline CDR1 reads MNHEY; CDR2 reads SMNVEV (reference sequence). This CDR3 contains 14 residues. V was pared by 3 bases and J by 5 bases, with 13 bases between. CDR3 loop: CASSFGASPETQYF. CDR3 in DNA: TGTGCCAGCAGTTTCGGGGCGAGCCCTGAGACCCAGTACTTC.

There are many counts of this clonotype. V and J are TRBV12-3 or TRBV12-4 and TRBJ1-3; D is uncertain. This CDR3 contains 12 residues. Trimming took off 2 bases at V and 4 bases at J, with 3 bases between the two ends. This chain's CDR3 is CASSLLGNTIYF. The DNA for the CDR3 is TGTGCCAGCAGTTTATTAGGAAACACCATATATTTT.

This clonotype was counted between two and nine times. This chain connects TRBV24-1 to TRBJ1-6; possibly TRBD1 for D (6 bases). The CDR3 length is 16 residues. CDR1 and CDR2 (germline): KGHDR, SFDVKD. V lost 7 bases and J 5 bases, leaving 17 bases between the germline ends. CDR3 sequence (DNA): TGTGCCACCAGCAGTGATTTGGACAGAAATAATTCACCCCTCCACTTT. Residues: CATSSDLDRNNSPLHF.

This clonotype occurred many times. CDR3 DNA sequence: TGTGCCAGCAGTTTTGGCGGGGGTGACGATCAGCCCCAGCATTTT. Protein sequence: CASSFGGGDDQPQHF. The chain carries TRBV12-3 or TRBV12-4 and TRBJ1-5, with D tentatively TRBD1 (5 bases). V lost 3 bases and J lost 5, with 14 bases in between. CDR3 length equals 15 residues.

V gene TRBV19 combines with J gene TRBJ2-5; D remains ambiguous. This CDR3 is built from 14 residues. Trimming removed 3 bases at V and 3 bases at J, with 11 bases between. CDR1 LNHDA and CDR2 SQIVND come from the germline V gene (reference sequence). The CDR3 loop is CASSMEWRKETQYF. The CDR3 DNA reads TGTGCCAGTAGTATGGAGTGGCGGAAAGAGACCCAGTACTTC.

The chain links TRBV19 to TRBJ2-1, with a tentative D call TRBD2 (6 bases). This CDR3 has 15 residues. The germline V gene encodes CDR1 LNHDA and CDR2 SQIVND (reference sequence). V was pared by 4 bases and J by 7 bases, with 17 bases between. The DNA for the CDR3 is TGTGCCAGTAGTACAGGAGGGCGACAAGTGAATGAGCAGTTCTTC. Translated: CASSTGGRQVNEQFF.

In this sample, this clonotype turned up many times. The chain combines TRBV18 with TRBJ2-2; 11 positions match TRBD2. The CDR3 is made up of 15 amino acids. The V gene end was trimmed by 8 bases and the J gene end by 4 bases; junction bases not matched to a gene: 6. The germline CDR1 and CDR2 sequences are KGHSH and LQKENI. The CDR3 here is CASTPLAGGTGELFF. The CDR3, as DNA: TGTGCCAGCACCCCCCTAGCGGGGGGCACCGGGGAGCTGTTTTTT.

There are many counts of this clonotype. V usage is TRBV24-1 and J usage is TRBJ2-1; 9 bases are a match to TRBD2. J lost 6 bases, V lost 3 bases, and 14 bases had no gene match. Per germline, CDR1 KGHDR and CDR2 SFDVKD. This CDR3 contains 18 residues. CDR3 coding DNA: TGTGCCACCAGTGATGAAATAGCGGGGGATTCCCCATTCAATGAGCAGTTCTTC. Protein product: CATSDEIAGDSPFNEQFF.

Concerning this clonotype: Being one base from a much bigger clone, this may be a read error. V usage is TRBV20-1 and J usage is TRBJ1-2; a possible D gene is TRBD1 (5 bases). The CDR3 has 13 amino acids. Germline CDR1 is DFQATT and CDR2 is SNEGSKA (reference sequence). The CDR3: CSAGEAGFYGYTF. CDR3 DNA: TGCAGTGCTGGAGAGGCAGGGTTCTATGGCTACACCTTC.

Ten or more counts support this clonotype. CDR3 nucleotide sequence: TGTGCCAGTAGTATCATGGGACAGGGGTCCTACGAGCAGTACTTC. Translating it yields CASSIMGQGSYEQYF. The V and J genes are TRBV19 and TRBJ2-7; 10 bases are shared with TRBD1. V lost 3 bases to trimming and J lost 1 base; unmatched junction nucleotides: 3. This CDR3 has 15 residues. Germline CDR1 is LNHDA and CDR2 is SQIVND (reference sequence).

For this clonotype: A junction end diverges from the germline sequence, so it may reflect a read error. The chain combines TRBV7-8 with TRBJ2-1; 11 bases are a match to TRBD2. Germline values: CDR1 SGHVS, CDR2 FQNEAQ. There are 18 residues in the CDR3. CDR3 in amino acids: CASRLVSTGTSGYNEQIF. The CDR3 DNA follows: TGTGCCAGCAGGCTAGTAAGTACCGGGACTAGCGGCTACAATGAGCAGATCTTC.

This clonotype was picked up many times. The V call is TRBV6-1, the J call TRBJ2-1; D might be TRBD2 (6 bases). The V gene's germline CDR1 is MNHNS and CDR2 SASEGT. Between the trimmed V and J ends, which lost 4 bases and 6 bases, there was a span of 16 bases. The CDR3 length is 15 residues. The CDR3 is CASSVMAGRTNEQFF. As DNA, the CDR3 is TGTGCCAGCAGTGTAATGGCGGGGCGGACCAATGAGCAGTTCTTC.

For this clonotype: This may arise from a read error, as a much more abundant clone is one base away. No conserved phenylalanine or tryptophan ends this CDR3, so it is likely a read error. This chain connects TRBV6-1 to TRBJ1-1; 7 nucleotides align to TRBD1. Germline loops: CDR1 MNHNS, CDR2 SASEGT. The CDR3 totals 14 residues. V dropped 4 bases and J dropped 1; count of bases not matched to a gene: 3. The CDR3: CASSGGQRNTEAFL. DNA for the CDR3: TGTGCCAGCAGTGGGGGACAGCGGAACACTGAAGCTTTCCTT.

CDR3 DNA: TGTGCCAGTAGTATGCGGACAGCTAGGCTTGTGGATACGCAGTATTTT. This sequence encodes CASSMRTARLVDTQYF. This chain connects TRBV19 to TRBJ2-3, with a tentative D call TRBD1 (6 bases). The CDR3 covers 16 residues. The germline gives CDR1 LNHDA, CDR2 SQIVND (reference sequence). V shed 3 bases and J shed 6 bases, with 19 bases lying between them.